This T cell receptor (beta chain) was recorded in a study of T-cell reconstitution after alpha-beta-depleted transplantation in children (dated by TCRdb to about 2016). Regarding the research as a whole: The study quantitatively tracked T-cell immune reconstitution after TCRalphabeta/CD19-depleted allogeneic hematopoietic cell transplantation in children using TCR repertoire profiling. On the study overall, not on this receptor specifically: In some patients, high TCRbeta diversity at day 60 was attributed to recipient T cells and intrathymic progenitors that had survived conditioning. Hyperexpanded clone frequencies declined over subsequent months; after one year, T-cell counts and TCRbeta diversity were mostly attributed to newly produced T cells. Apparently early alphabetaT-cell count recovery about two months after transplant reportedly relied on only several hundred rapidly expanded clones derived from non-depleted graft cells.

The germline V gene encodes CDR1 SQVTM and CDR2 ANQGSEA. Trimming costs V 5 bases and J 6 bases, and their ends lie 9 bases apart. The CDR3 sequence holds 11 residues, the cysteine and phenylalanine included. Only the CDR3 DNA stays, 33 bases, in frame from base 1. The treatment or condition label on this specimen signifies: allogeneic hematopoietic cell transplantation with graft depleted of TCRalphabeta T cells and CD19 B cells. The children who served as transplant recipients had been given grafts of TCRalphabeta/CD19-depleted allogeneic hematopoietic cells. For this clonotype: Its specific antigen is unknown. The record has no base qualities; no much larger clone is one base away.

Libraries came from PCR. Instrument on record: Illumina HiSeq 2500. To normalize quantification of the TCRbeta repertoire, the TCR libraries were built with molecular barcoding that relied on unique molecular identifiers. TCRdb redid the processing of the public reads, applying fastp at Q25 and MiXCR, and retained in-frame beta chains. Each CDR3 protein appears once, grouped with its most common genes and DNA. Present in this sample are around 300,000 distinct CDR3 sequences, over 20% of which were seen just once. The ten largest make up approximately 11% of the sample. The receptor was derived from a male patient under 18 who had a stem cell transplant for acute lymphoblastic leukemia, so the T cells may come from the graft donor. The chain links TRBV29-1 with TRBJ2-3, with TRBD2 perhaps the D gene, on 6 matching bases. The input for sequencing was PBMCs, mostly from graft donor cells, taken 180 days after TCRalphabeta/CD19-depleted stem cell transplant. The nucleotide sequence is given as TGCAGCGTTACGGGGGTGGATACGCAGTATTTT. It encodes CSVTGVDTQYF.